This is a list of T cell receptor beta chains from one sample in a study of early T cells in non-severe SARS-CoV-2 infection. TCRdb used MiXCR to reprocess the 5' RACE reads, holding one entry per CDR3 protein. This sample has tens of thousands of distinct CDR3 sequences, with around 14% found just once. Sequenced sample: whole blood. These TCRs come from an adult who was a healthcare worker with PCR-confirmed SARS-CoV-2 infection or an uninfected control (not recorded which). CDR3s include the opening cysteine and the closing phenylalanine or tryptophan. Each record gives: J gene, D gene, CDR3 length, clone size, V gene, CDR3 protein, CDR3 DNA. D genes are given only for firm matches. Size values are once, few and many counts, or a class for expanded clones, and some rows have none.

>TRBJ2-5|TRBD2|18|many|TRBV3-1
CASSQDPYSGGAEETQYF
TGTGCCAGCAGCCAAGACCCCTATAGCGGGGGGGCGGAGGAGACCCAGTACTTC
>TRBJ2-3|NA|16|many|TRBV20-1
CSARDETGSSTDTQYF
TGCAGTGCTAGAGATGAGACGGGGAGCAGCACAGATACGCAGTATTTT
>TRBJ1-6|NA|14|many|TRBV6-6
CASSRQGWDSPLHF
TGTGCCAGCAGTCGTCAGGGATGGGATTCACCCCTCCACTTT
>TRBJ2-2|NA|14|NA|TRBV9
CASSPRENTGELFF
TGTGCCAGCAGCCCCCGAGAGAACACCGGGGAGCTGTTTTTT
>TRBJ1-2|NA|15|few|TRBV7-9
CASSLSTGWGYGYTF
TGTGCCAGCAGCTTATCGACAGGATGGGGCTATGGCTACACCTTC
>TRBJ2-7|TRBD2|15|few|TRBV27
CASSFLSGGGNEQYF
TGTGCCAGCAGTTTCCTTTCGGGAGGGGGAAACGAGCAGTACTTC
>TRBJ2-7|NA|13|few|TRBV7-2
CASSSFRSRQQYF
TGTGCCAGCAGCTCTTTCCGATCCCGTCAGCAGTACTTC
>TRBJ1-2|NA|13|NA|TRBV11-1
CASSKGVNYGYTF
TGTGCCAGCAGTAAGGGGGTTAACTATGGCTACACCTTC
>TRBJ1-6|TRBD1|13|few|TRBV20-1
CSARRDSNSPLHF
TGCAGTGCTAGAAGGGACAGCAATTCACCCCTCCACTTT
>TRBJ2-1|NA|18|NA|TRBV28
CASSLSPWMGTSYNEQFF
TGTGCCAGCAGTTTATCCCCCTGGATGGGGACCTCCTACAATGAGCAGTTCTTC
>TRBJ2-1|TRBD2|13|once|TRBV29-1
CSGAGGIYDEQFF
TGCAGCGGGGCGGGGGGTATTTACGATGAGCAGTTCTTC
>TRBJ2-2|TRBD1|12|few|TRBV6-2/TRBV6-3
CASMQGAGELFF
TGTGCCAGCATGCAGGGGGCCGGGGAGCTGTTTTTT
>TRBJ2-6|NA|15|once|TRBV2
CASSEALAGANVLTF
TGTGCCAGCAGTGAAGCGCTTGCTGGGGCCAACGTCCTGACTTTC
>TRBJ2-5|TRBD1|15|NA|TRBV7-2
CASSLRDSPQETQYF
TGTGCCAGCAGCTTAAGGGACAGTCCCCAAGAGACCCAGTACTTC
>TRBJ2-1|TRBD2|14|NA|TRBV15
CATSRTSGHNEQFF
TGTGCCACCAGCCGGACTAGCGGACACAATGAGCAGTTCTTC
>TRBJ1-4|TRBD1|17|many|TRBV7-8
CASSGQPGQGAYEKLFF
TGTGCCAGCAGCGGGCAACCGGGACAGGGGGCCTACGAAAAACTGTTTTTT
>TRBJ2-3|NA|13|few|TRBV29-1
CSVHAFTTDTQYF
TGCAGCGTTCACGCGTTCACCACAGATACGCAGTATTTT
>TRBJ2-5|NA|12|NA|TRBV20-1
CSASVAEETQYF
TGCAGTGCTAGTGTAGCGGAAGAGACCCAGTACTTC
>TRBJ2-7|TRBD1|13|many|TRBV12-3/TRBV12-4
CASRTDRKYEQYF
TGTGCCAGCAGAACGGACAGGAAATACGAGCAGTACTTC
>TRBJ2-6|NA|16|once|TRBV6-5
CASSYSQYSGANVLTF
TGTGCCAGCAGTTACTCCCAGTACTCTGGGGCCAACGTCCTGACTTTC
>TRBJ1-1|NA|13|many|TRBV7-9
CASSSQSDTEAFF
TGTGCCAGCAGTTCACAGTCGGACACTGAAGCTTTCTTT
>TRBJ1-4|NA|12|many|TRBV11-2
CASSLEREKLFF
TGTGCCAGCAGCTTAGAAAGGGAAAAACTGTTTTTT
>TRBJ2-5|NA|13|many|TRBV30
CAWSVGGSETQYF
TGTGCCTGGAGTGTAGGAGGGTCAGAGACCCAGTACTTC
>TRBJ1-3|NA|12|many|TRBV2
CASSENEITIYF
TGTGCCAGCAGTGAAAATGAGATAACCATATATTTT
>TRBJ2-5|NA|14|NA|TRBV9
CASSAQVTPETQYF
TGTGCCAGCAGCGCCCAGGTTACCCCGGAGACCCAGTACTTC
>TRBJ2-2|NA|14|many|TRBV18
CASSLHANTGELFF
TGTGCCAGCTCACTTCACGCGAACACCGGGGAGCTGTTTTTT
>TRBJ2-7|NA|15|many|TRBV15
CATSRSGRPDYEQYF
TGTGCCACCAGCAGGTCCGGCCGGCCAGACTACGAGCAGTACTTC
>TRBJ2-1|TRBD1|14|once|TRBV29-1
CSVKPGQGLIEQFF
TGCAGCGTTAAACCGGGACAGGGGCTTATAGAGCAGTTCTTC
>TRBJ1-1|NA|12|many|TRBV20-1
CSARYGTGVAFF
TGCAGTGCTAGATACGGCACGGGAGTAGCTTTCTTT
>TRBJ1-6|TRBD1|15|NA|TRBV6-5
CASSYRAGGHSPLHF
TGTGCCAGCAGTTACAGGGCAGGGGGACATTCACCCCTCCACTTT
>TRBJ2-7|TRBD1|14|many|TRBV9
CASSAGTGQYEQYF
TGTGCCAGCAGCGCCGGGACAGGGCAATACGAGCAGTACTTC
>TRBJ1-3|NA|14|NA|TRBV27
CASSKGVTGNTIYF
TGTGCCAGCAGTAAGGGAGTAACTGGAAACACCATATATTTT
>TRBJ1-1|NA|14|NA|TRBV5-1
CASSLKGRDTEAFF
TGCGCCAGCAGCTTGAAGGGACGGGACACTGAAGCTTTCTTT
>TRBJ1-2|TRBD1|16|few|TRBV7-3
CASSLTGTGDHYGYTF
TGTGCCAGCAGCCTAACCGGGACAGGGGATCACTATGGCTACACCTTC
>TRBJ2-3|NA|12|NA|TRBV29-1
CSGGWGTDTQYF
TGCAGCGGGGGTTGGGGCACAGATACGCAGTATTTT
>TRBJ1-3|NA|15|many|TRBV9
CASSVGPSSGNTIYF
TGTGCCAGCAGCGTAGGTCCTAGCTCTGGAAACACCATATATTTT
>TRBJ1-1|NA|15|few|TRBV28
CASKVFGSMNTEAFF
TGTGCCAGCAAGGTCTTCGGCAGCATGAACACTGAAGCTTTCTTT
>TRBJ1-1|NA|13|many|TRBV5-6
CASSLTMNTEAFF
TGTGCCAGCAGCTTGACTATGAACACTGAAGCTTTCTTT
>TRBJ1-3|NA|15|many|TRBV18
CASSPPAAGGNTIYF
TGTGCCAGCTCACCACCGGCGGCAGGGGGAAACACCATATATTTT
>TRBJ1-5|TRBD1|14|many|TRBV18
CASSPGQNYFAQHF
TGTGCCAGCTCACCGGGACAGAACTATTTTGCCCAGCATTTT
>TRBJ2-7|TRBD2|15|NA|TRBV10-2
CASSAASGSTYEQYF
TGCGCCAGCAGTGCGGCTAGCGGGAGTACTTACGAGCAGTACTTC
>TRBJ2-7|TRBD1|13|many|TRBV30
CASRDRVSYEQYF
TGTGCCTCCCGGGACAGAGTCTCCTACGAGCAGTACTTC
>TRBJ1-3|NA|13|many|TRBV20-1
CSGGHRSGNTIYF
TGCAGTGGGGGACACCGATCTGGAAACACCATATATTTT
>TRBJ2-1|NA|15|many|TRBV5-1
CASSFTDSSYNEQFF
TGCGCCAGCAGCTTTACCGACAGCTCCTACAATGAGCAGTTCTTC
>TRBJ2-5|TRBD2|17|many|TRBV11-2
CASSLGASGGQQETQYF
TGTGCCAGCAGCCTCGGCGCTAGCGGGGGGCAACAAGAGACCCAGTACTTC
>TRBJ1-1|NA|14|NA|TRBV18
CASSPRSRNTEAFF
TGTGCCAGCTCACCAAGGAGCAGGAACACTGAAGCTTTCTTT
>TRBJ2-7|NA|16|many|TRBV30
CAWRTPGARGAYEQYF
TGCGCCTGGAGAACCCCCGGCGCCAGAGGCGCCTACGAGCAGTACTTC
>TRBJ1-1|NA|12|many|TRBV9
CASSLSGSEAFF
TGTGCCAGCAGTCTATCCGGCTCTGAAGCTTTCTTT
>TRBJ2-1|NA|15|few|TRBV7-8
CASVLTRRSYNEQFF
TGTGCCAGCGTACTAACCCGGAGGTCCTACAATGAGCAGTTCTTC
>TRBJ1-1|NA|13|NA|TRBV12-3/TRBV12-4
CASSPDRPTEAFF
TGTGCCAGCAGCCCCGATAGACCCACTGAAGCTTTCTTT
>TRBJ1-1|NA|15|many|TRBV7-3
CASSLTPSRNTEAFF
TGTGCCAGCAGCTTAACCCCATCGAGGAACACTGAAGCTTTCTTT
>TRBJ2-5|NA|19|few|TRBV7-6
CASSLGGAGATAVQETQYF
TGTGCCAGCAGCTTAGGTGGGGCAGGGGCGACAGCCGTCCAAGAGACCCAGTACTTC
>TRBJ2-3|TRBD2|15|NA|TRBV5-6
CASSLAASGTDTQYF
TGTGCCAGCAGCTTGGCGGCTAGCGGGACAGATACGCAGTATTTT
>TRBJ2-1|NA|19|many|TRBV11-2
CASSLAGSGIGNSYNEQFF
TGTGCCAGCAGCTTAGCGGGTAGCGGAATTGGGAACTCCTACAATGAGCAGTTCTTC
>TRBJ1-5|NA|15|many|TRBV6-1
CASTGSAGGNQPQHF
TGTGCCAGCACCGGATCGGCAGGGGGCAATCAGCCCCAGCATTTT
>TRBJ1-2|NA|13|many|TRBV12-3/TRBV12-4
CASSLVPGSGYTF
TGTGCCAGCAGTTTAGTTCCGGGCAGTGGCTACACCTTC
>TRBJ2-7|NA|15|few|TRBV18
CASSPLSGVGGEQYF
TGTGCCAGCTCACCCCTATCTGGCGTGGGAGGAGAGCAGTACTTC